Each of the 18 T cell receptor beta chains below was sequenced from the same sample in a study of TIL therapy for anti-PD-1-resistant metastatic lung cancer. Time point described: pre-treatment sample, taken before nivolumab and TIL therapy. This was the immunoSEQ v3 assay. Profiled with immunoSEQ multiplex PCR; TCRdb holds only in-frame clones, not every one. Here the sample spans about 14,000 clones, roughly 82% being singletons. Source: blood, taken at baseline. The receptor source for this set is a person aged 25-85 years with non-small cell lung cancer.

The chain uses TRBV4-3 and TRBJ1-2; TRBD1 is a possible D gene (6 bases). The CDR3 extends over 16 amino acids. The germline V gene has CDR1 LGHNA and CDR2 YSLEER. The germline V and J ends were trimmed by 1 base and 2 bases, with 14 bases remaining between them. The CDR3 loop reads CASSQVPNTGNYGYTF. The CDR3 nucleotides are TGCGCCAGCAGCCAAGTACCCAATACAGGGAACTATGGCTACACCTTC.

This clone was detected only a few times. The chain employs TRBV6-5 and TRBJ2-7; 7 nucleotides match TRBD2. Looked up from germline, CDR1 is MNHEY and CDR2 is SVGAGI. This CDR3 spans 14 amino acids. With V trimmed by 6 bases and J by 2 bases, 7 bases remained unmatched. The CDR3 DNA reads TGTGCCAGCAGACCTTACGGGGGGACCTACGAGCAGTACTTC. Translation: CASRPYGGTYEQYF.

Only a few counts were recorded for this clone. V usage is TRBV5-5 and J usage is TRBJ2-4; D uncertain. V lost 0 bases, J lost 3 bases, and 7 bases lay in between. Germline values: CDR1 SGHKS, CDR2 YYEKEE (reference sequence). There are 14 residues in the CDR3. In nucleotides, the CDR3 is TGTGCCAGCAGCTTGGGATGGGGCAAAAACATTCAGTACTTC. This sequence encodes CASSLGWGKNIQYF.

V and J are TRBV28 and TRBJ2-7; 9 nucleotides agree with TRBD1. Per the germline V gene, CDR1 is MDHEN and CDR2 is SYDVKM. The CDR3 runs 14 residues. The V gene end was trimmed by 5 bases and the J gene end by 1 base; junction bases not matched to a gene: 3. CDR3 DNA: TGTGCCAGCAGTCGACAGGGGGGATCCTACGAGCAGTACTTC. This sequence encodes CASSRQGGSYEQYF.

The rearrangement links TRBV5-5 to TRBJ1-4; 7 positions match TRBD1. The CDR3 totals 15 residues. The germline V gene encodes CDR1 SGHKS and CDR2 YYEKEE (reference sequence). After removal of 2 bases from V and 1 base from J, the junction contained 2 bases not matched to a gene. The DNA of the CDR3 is TGTGCCAGCAGCTTAAGACAGGGAACTAATGAAAAACTGTTTTTT. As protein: CASSLRQGTNEKLFF.

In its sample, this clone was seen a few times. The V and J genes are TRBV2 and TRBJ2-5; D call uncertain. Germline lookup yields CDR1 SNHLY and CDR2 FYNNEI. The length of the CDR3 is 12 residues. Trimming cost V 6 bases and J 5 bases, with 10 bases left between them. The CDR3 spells CASRALPETQYF. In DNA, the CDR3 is TGTGCCAGCAGGGCCCTGCCGGAGACCCAGTACTTC. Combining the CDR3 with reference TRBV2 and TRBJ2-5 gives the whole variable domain EPEVTQTPSHQVTQMGQEVILRCVPISNHLYFYWYRQILGQKVEFLVSFYNNEISEKSEIFDDQFSVERPDGSNFTLKIRSTKLEDSAMYFCASRALPETQYFGPGTRLLVL.

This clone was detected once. CDR3 coding DNA: TGTGCCAGCAGCCAAGTGGGCAGGGGGATATACAATGAGCAGTTCTTC. This translates into CASSQVGRGIYNEQFF. This sequence joins TRBV14 and TRBJ2-1; 7 nucleotides agree with TRBD1. The CDR3 covers 16 residues. With V trimmed by 1 base and J by 4 bases, 7 bases remained unmatched. Germline V gene sequence: CDR1 SGHDN, CDR2 FVKESK.

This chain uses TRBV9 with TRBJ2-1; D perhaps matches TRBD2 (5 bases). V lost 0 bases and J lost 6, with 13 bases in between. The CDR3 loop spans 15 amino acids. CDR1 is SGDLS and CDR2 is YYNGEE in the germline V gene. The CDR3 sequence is CASSVVPLVGNEQFF. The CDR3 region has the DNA TGTGCCAGCAGCGTAGTACCACTAGTGGGCAATGAGCAGTTCTTC.

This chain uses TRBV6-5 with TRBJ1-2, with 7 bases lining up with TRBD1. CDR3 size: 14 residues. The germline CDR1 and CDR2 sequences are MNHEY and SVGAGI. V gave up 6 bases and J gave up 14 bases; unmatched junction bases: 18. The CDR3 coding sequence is TGTGCCAGCAGGAACAACCGGGACAGCCTGGCGGAAACCTTC. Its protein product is CASRNNRDSLAETF.

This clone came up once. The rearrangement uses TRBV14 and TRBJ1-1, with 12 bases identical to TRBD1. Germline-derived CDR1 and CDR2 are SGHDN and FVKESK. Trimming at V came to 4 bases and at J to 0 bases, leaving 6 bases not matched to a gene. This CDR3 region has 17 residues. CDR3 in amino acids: CASSRWDRGRVNTEAFF. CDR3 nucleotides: TGTGCCAGCAGCCGATGGGACAGGGGGCGGGTGAACACTGAAGCTTTCTTT. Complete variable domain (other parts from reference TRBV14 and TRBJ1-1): EAGVTQFPSHSVIEKGQTVTLRCDPISGHDNLYWYRRVMGKEIKFLLHFVKESKQDESGMPNNRFLAERTGGTYSTLKVQPAELEDSGVYFCASSRWDRGRVNTEAFFGQGTRLTVV.

CDR3 sequence reads: CSVKTGGEKLFF. The CDR3, as DNA: TGCAGCGTCAAAACAGGGGGCGAAAAACTGTTTTTT. The chain carries TRBV29-1 and TRBJ1-4; 9 bases fit TRBD1. Per germline, CDR1 SQVTM and CDR2 ANQGSEA. The junction had 4 bases not matched to a gene; V was cut back by 6 bases and J by 8 bases. This CDR3 region has 12 residues.

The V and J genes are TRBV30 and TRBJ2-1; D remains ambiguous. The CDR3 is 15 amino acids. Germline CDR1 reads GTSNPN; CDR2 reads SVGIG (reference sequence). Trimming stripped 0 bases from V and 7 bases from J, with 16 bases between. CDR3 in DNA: TGTGCCTGGAGTGTTGGGCTAATTCTTGGAAATGAGCAGTTCTTC. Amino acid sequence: CAWSVGLILGNEQFF. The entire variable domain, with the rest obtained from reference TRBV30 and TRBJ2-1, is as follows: SQTIHQWPATLVQPVGSPLSLECTVEGTSNPNLYWYRQAAGRGLQLLFYSVGIGQISSEVPQNLSASRPQDRQFILSSKKLLLSDSGFYLCAWSVGLILGNEQFFGPGTRLTVL.

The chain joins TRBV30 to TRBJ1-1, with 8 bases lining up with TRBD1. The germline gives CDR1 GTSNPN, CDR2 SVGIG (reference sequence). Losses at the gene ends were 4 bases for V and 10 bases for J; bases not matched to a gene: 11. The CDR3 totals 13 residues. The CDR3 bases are TGTGCCTGGAATGCATTATACAGGGGGGGAGCTTTCTTT. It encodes CAWNALYRGGAFF.

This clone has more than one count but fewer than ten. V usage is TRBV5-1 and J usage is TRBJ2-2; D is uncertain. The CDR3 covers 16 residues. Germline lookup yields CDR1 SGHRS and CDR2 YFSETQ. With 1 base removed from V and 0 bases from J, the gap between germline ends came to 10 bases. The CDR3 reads CASSLNSLANTGELFF. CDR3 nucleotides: TGCGCCAGCAGCTTGAACAGCTTAGCGAACACCGGGGAGCTGTTTTTT.

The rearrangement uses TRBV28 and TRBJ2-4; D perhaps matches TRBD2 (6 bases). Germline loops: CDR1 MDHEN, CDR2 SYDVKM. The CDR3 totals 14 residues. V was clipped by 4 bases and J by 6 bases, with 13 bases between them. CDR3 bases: TGTGCCAGCAGTTCCTGGCGGGACGGAAACATTCAGTACTTC. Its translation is CASSSWRDGNIQYF.

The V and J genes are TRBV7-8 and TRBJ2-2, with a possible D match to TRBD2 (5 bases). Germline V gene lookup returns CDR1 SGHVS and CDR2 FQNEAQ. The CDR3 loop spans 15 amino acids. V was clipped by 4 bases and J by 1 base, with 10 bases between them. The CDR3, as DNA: TGTGCCAGCAGCTATTGGGCGGGGAACACCGGGGAGCTGTTTTTT. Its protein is CASSYWAGNTGELFF.

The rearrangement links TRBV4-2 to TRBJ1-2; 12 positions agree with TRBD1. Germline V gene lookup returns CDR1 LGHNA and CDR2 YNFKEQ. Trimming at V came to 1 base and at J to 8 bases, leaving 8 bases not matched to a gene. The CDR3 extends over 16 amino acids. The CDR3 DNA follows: TGTGCCAGCAGCCAAGTCACGGGACAGGGGGCGAGGGGCTACACCTTC. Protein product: CASSQVTGQGARGYTF.

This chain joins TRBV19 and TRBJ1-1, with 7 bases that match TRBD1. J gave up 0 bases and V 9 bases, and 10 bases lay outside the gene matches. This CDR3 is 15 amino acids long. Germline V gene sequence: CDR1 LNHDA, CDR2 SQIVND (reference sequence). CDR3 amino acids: CASRQGDSMNTEAFF. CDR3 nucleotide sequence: TGTGCCAGCAGACAGGGAGATTCGATGAACACTGAAGCTTTCTTT.